What follows are 7 T cell receptor beta chains derived from one specimen sequenced in a study of blood T cell repertoires in COVID-19. The method was immunoSEQ multiplex PCR; TCRdb's version includes in-frame clones alone and lacks a portion of them. The sample contains 65,000 to 80,000 clones, about 88% of which appear only once. The sample comprised peripheral blood. The receptor set was obtained from a human donor in a cohort sampled during active COVID-19.

The chain recombines TRBV25-1 with TRBJ2-5; D might be TRBD1 (6 bases). Germline V gives CDR1 MGHDK, CDR2 SYGVNS. Trimming took off 2 bases at V and 2 bases at J, with 15 bases between the two ends. There are 16 residues in the CDR3. CDR3 nucleotide sequence: TGTGCCAGCAGTGAAGGTCTAGGTAGGGGGCAAGAGACCCAGTACTTC. It encodes CASSEGLGRGQETQYF.

The chain uses TRBV7-9 and TRBJ2-1, with D perhaps TRBD2 (5 bases). CDR3 size: 14 residues. CDR1 SEHNR and CDR2 FQNEAQ come from the germline V gene (reference sequence). Trimming took 1 base from V and 6 from J, leaving 10 bases between them. The CDR3 DNA sequence: TGTGCCAGCAGCTTAGACGGGATTGCCAATGAGCAGTTCTTC. The encoded protein is CASSLDGIANEQFF.

This clone was seen a few times. The chain has TRBV5-5 and TRBJ1-5; TRBD1 matches at 9 bases. Looked up from germline, CDR1 is SGHKS and CDR2 is YYEKEE (reference sequence). The CDR3 consists of 14 residues. Trimming removed 3 bases from V and 10 bases from J; junction bases left unmatched: 8. The CDR3 loop is CASSYRDREYPQHF. CDR3 DNA sequence: TGTGCCAGCAGCTACCGGGACAGGGAATATCCCCAGCATTTT. Full variable domain (missing parts from reference TRBV5-5 and TRBJ1-5): DAGVTQSPTHLIKTRGQQVTLRCSPISGHKSVSWYQQVLGQGPQFIFQYYEKEERGRGNFPDRFSARQFPNYSSELNVNALLLGDSALYLCASSYRDREYPQHFGDGTRLSIL.

The chain links TRBV11-2 to TRBJ2-4; possible D gene TRBD2, 5 bases. The CDR3 has 16 amino acids. The germline V and J ends were trimmed by 9 bases and 3 bases, with 21 bases remaining between them. Germline CDR1 and CDR2: SGHAT and FQNNGV. The CDR3 loop is CASQLGSLRGKNIQYF. In nucleotides, the CDR3 is TGTGCCAGTCAGCTTGGTAGCTTACGGGGCAAAAACATTCAGTACTTC.

This chain connects TRBV5-1 to TRBJ2-2, with 10 bases matching TRBD2. Losses at the gene ends were 1 base for V and 4 bases for J; bases not matched to a gene: 13. This CDR3 region has 19 residues. Germline CDR1 and CDR2: SGHRS and YFSETQ. For the CDR3, the DNA is TGCGCCAGCAGCTTGTGGGCTAGCGGGAGTGGAGTGAGCACCGGGGAGCTGTTTTTT. This gives the protein CASSLWASGSGVSTGELFF.

This clone was seen only a few times. This sequence joins TRBV3-1 (or the pseudogene TRBV3-2) and TRBJ2-3; possibly TRBD1 for D (5 bases). Trimming removed 0 bases from V and 2 bases from J, with 9 bases in between. The CDR3 runs 15 residues. Germline V gives CDR1 LGHDT, CDR2 YNNKEL (reference sequence). The CDR3 reads CASSQEGRDTDTQYF. The CDR3 DNA reads TGTGCCAGCAGCCAAGAGGGGCGAGACACAGATACGCAGTATTTT.

This chain links TRBV6-6 with TRBJ1-3; D gene uncertain. With 2 bases removed from V and 0 bases from J, the gap between germline ends came to 8 bases. Germline CDR1 is MNHNY and CDR2 is SVGAGI (reference sequence). The CDR3 runs to 15 residues. CDR3 sequence reads: CASSYEGSSGNTIYF. Here the CDR3 DNA reads TGTGCCAGCAGTTACGAGGGCAGCTCTGGAAACACCATATATTTT.